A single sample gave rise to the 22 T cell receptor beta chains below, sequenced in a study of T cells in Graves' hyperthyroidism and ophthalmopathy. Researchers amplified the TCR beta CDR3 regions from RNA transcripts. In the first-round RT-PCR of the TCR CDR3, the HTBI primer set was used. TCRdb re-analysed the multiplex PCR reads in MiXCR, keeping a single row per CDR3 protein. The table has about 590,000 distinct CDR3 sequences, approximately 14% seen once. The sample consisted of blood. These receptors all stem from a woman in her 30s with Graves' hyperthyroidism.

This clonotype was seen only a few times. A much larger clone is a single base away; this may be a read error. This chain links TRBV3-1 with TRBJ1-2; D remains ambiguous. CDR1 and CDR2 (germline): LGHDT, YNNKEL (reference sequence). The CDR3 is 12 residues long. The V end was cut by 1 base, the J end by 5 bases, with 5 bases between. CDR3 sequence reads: CASSQATYGYTF. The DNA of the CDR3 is TGTGCCAGCAGCCAAGCTACGTATGGCTACACCTTC.

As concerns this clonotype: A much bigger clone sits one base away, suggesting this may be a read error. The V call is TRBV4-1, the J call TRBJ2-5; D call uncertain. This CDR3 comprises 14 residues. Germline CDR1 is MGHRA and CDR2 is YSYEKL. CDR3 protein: CASSQKDLEETQYF. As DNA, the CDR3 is TGTGCCAGCAGCCAAAAGGATCTAGAGGAGACCCAGTACTTC.

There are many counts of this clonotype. DNA for the CDR3: TGTGCCAGCAGCGGGGTTGGCGGGAGGGGCGAGCAGTACTTC. Protein product: CASSGVGGRGEQYF. The chain carries TRBV27 and TRBJ2-7, with TRBD2 identical over 9 bases. Trimming took 6 bases from V and 6 from J; bases not matched to a gene: 9. This CDR3 region has 14 residues. CDR1 and CDR2 from the germline V gene are MNHEY and SMNVEV (reference sequence).

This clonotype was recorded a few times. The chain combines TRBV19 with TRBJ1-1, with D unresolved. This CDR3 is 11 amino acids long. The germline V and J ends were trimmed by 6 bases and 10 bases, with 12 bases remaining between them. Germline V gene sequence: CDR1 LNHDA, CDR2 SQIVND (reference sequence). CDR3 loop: CASSRRVVAFF. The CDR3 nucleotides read TGTGCCAGTAGCAGAAGGGTGGTAGCTTTCTTT.

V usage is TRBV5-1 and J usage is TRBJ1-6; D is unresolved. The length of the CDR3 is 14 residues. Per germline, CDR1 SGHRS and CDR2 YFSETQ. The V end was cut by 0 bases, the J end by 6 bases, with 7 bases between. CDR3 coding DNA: TGCGCCAGCAGCTTGGGGCCCACTAATTCACCCCTCCACTTT. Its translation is CASSLGPTNSPLHF.

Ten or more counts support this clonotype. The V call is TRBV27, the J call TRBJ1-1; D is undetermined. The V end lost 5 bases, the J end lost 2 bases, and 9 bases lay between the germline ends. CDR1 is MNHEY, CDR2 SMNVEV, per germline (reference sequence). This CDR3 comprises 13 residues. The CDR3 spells CASSNGGNTEAFF. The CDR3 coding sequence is TGTGCCAGCAGTAACGGAGGAAACACTGAAGCTTTCTTT.

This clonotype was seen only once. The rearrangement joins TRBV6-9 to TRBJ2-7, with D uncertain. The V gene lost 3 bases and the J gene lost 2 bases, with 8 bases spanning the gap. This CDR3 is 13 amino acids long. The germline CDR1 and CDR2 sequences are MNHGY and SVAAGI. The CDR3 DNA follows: TGTGCCAGCAGTTACCATAGTACCTACGAGCAGTACTTC. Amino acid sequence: CASSYHSTYEQYF.

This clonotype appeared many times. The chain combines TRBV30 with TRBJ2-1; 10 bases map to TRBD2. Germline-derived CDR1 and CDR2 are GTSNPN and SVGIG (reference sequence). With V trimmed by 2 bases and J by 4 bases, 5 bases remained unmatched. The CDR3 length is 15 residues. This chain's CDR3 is CAWSPGTSDYNEQFF. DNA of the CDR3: TGTGCCTGGAGTCCCGGGACTAGCGATTACAATGAGCAGTTCTTC.

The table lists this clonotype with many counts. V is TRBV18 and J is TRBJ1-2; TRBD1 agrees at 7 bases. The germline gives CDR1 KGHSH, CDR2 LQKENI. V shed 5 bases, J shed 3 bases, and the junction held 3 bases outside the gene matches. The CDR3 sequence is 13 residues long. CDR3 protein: CASSNGQDYGYTF. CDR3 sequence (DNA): TGTGCCAGCTCAAACGGACAGGACTATGGCTACACCTTC.

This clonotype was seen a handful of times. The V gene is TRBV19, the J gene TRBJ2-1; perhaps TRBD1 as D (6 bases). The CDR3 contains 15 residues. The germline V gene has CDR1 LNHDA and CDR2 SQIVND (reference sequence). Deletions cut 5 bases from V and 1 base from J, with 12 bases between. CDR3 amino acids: CASSPLTGSYNEQFF. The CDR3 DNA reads TGTGCCAGTAGTCCACTGACAGGTTCCTACAATGAGCAGTTCTTC.

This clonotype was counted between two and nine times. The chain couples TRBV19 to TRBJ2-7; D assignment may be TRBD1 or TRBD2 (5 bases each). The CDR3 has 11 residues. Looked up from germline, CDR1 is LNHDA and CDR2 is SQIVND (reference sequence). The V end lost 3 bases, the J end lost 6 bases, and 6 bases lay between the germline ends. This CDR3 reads CASSMGVEQYF. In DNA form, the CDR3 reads TGTGCCAGTAGTATGGGGGTCGAGCAGTACTTC.

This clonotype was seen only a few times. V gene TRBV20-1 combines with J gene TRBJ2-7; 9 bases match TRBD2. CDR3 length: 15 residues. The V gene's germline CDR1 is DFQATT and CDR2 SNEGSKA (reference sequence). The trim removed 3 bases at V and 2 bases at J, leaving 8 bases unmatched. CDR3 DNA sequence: TGCAGTGCTAGGGTAGCGGGAGAGGCGACCTACGAGCAGTACTTC. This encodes CSARVAGEATYEQYF.

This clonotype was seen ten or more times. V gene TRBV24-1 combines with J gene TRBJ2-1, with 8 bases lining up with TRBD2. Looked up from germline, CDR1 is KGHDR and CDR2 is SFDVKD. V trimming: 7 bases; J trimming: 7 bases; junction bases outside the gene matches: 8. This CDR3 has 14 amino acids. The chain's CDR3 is CATSSGLVNNEQFF. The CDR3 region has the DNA TGTGCCACCAGCTCGGGACTAGTGAATAATGAGCAGTTCTTC.

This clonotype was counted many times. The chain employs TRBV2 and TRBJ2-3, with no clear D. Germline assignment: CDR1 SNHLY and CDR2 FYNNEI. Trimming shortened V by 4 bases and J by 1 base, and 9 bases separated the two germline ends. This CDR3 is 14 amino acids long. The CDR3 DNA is TGTGCCAGCAGTGCACCGCAGGGCACAGATACGCAGTATTTT. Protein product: CASSAPQGTDTQYF.

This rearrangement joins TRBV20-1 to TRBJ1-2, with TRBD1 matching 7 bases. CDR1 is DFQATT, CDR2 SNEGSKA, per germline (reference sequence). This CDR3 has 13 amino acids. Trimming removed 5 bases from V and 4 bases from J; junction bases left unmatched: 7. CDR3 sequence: CSALSGTAYGYTF. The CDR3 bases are TGCAGTGCTCTCTCCGGGACAGCCTATGGCTACACCTTC.

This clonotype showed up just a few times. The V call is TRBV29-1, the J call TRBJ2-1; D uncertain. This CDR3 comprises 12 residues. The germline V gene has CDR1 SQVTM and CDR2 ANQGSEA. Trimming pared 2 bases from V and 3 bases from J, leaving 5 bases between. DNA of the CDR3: TGCAGCGTTGAATTCAGCTACAATGAGCAGTTCTTC. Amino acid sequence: CSVEFSYNEQFF.

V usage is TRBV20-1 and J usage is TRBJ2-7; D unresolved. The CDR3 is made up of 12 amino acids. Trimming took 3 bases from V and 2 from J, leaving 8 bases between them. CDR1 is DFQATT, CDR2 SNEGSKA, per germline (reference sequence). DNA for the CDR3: TGCAGTGCTAGTTTGGACCCCTACGAGCAGTACTTC. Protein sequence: CSASLDPYEQYF.

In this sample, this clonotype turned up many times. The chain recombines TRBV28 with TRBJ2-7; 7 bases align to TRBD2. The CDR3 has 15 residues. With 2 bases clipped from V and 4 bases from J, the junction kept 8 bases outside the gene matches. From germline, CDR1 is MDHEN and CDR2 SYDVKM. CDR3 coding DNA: TGTGCCAGCAGTTTAGTGGCGGGAGTTAGTTACGAGCAGTACTTC. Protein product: CASSLVAGVSYEQYF.

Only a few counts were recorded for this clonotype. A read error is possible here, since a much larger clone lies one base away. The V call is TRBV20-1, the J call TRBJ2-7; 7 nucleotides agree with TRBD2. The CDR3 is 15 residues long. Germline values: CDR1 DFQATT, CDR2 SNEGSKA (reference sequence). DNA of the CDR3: TGCAATGCTAGTATCGGGAGGACCGACTCCTACGAGCAGTACTTC. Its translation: CNASIGRTDSYEQYF.

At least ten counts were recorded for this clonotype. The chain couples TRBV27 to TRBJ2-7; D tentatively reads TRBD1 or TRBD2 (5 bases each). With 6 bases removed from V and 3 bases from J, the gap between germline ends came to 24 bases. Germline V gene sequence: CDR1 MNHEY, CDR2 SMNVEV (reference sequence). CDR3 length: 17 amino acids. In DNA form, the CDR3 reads TGTGCCAGCAGGGGGACGGCGGTTAGGCGTCCTAACTACGAGCAGTACTTC. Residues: CASRGTAVRRPNYEQYF.

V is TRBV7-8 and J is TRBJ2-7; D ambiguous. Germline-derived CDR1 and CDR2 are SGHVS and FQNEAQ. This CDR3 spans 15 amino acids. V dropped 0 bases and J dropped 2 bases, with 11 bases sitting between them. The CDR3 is CASSLAVGSPYEQYF. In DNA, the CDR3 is TGTGCCAGCAGCTTAGCGGTCGGTTCACCCTACGAGCAGTACTTC.

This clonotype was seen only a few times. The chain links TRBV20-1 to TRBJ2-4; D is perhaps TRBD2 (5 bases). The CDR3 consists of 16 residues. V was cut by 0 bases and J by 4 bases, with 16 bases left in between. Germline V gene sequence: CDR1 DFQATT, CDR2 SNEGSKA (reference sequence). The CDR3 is CSARDRRGSGKNIQYF. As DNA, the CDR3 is TGCAGTGCTAGAGATCGTCGAGGGAGCGGTAAAAACATTCAGTACTTC.